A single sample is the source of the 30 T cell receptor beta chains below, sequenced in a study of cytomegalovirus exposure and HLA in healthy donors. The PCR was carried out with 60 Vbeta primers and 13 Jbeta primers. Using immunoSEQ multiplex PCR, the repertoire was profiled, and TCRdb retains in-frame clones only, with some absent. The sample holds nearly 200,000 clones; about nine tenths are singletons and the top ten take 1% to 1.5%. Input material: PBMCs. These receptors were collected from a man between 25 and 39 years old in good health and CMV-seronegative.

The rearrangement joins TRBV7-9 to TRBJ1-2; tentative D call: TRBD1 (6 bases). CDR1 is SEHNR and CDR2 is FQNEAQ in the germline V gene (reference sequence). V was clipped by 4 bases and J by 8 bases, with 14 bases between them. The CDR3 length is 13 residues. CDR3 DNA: TGTGCCAGCAGCTCATGGAAAACAGGGGGCTACACCTTC. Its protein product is CASSSWKTGGYTF.

For the CDR3, the DNA is TGTGCCAGCAGCTTGGGGGGCGGGGTCCGGGCGACCCAGTACTTC. This encodes CASSLGGGVRATQYF. J is TRBJ2-5 and V is TRBV5-6; tentative D call: TRBD2 (6 bases). There are 15 residues in the CDR3. Per the germline V gene, CDR1 is SGHDT and CDR2 is YYEEEE. V was shortened by 0 bases and J by 7 bases, with 16 bases between the two germline ends.

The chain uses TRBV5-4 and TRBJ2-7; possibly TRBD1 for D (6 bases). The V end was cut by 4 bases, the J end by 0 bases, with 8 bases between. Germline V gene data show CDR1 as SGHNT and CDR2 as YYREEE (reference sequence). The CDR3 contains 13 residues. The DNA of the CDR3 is TGTGCCAGCAGCCGGACAGCCTCCTACGAGCAGTACTTC. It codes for CASSRTASYEQYF.

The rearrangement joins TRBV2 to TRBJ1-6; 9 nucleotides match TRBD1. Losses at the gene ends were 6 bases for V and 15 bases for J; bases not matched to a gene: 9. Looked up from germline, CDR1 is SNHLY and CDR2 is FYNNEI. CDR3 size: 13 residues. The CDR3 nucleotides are TGTGCCAGCAGCGTACCGCCGGGACAGGGCCTCCACTTT. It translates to CASSVPPGQGLHF.

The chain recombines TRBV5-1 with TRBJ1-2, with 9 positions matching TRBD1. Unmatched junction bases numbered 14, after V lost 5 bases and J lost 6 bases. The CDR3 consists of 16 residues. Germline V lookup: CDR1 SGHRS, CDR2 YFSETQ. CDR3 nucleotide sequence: TGCGCCAGCAGGGCGTTACTGAAACAGGGGGCTCATGGCTACACCTTC. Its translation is CASRALLKQGAHGYTF.

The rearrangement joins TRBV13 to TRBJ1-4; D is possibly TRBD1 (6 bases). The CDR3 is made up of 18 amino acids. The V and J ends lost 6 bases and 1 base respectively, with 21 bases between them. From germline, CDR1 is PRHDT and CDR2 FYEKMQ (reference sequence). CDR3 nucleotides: TGTGCCAGCAGTCCGCAGGGGCGCGGGGGTAAAACTAATGAAAAACTGTTTTTT. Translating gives CASSPQGRGGKTNEKLFF.

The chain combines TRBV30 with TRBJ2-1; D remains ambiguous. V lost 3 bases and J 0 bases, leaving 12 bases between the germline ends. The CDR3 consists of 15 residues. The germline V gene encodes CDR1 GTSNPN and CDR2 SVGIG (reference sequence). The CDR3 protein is CAWRAADYSYNEQFF. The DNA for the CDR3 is TGTGCCTGGAGGGCCGCAGATTACTCCTACAATGAGCAGTTCTTC.

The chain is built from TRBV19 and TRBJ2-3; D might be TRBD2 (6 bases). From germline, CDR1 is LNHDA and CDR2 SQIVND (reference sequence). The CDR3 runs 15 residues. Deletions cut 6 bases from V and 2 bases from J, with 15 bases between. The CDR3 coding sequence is TGTGCCAGTAGCCCCGGGGGAGGTCTCACAGATACGCAGTATTTT. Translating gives CASSPGGGLTDTQYF.

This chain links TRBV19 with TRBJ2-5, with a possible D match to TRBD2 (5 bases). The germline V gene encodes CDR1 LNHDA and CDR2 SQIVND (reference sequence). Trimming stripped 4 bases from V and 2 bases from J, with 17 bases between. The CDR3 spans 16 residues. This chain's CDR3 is CASSNVGLNEQETQYF. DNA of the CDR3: TGTGCCAGTAGTAATGTAGGACTCAACGAACAAGAGACCCAGTACTTC.

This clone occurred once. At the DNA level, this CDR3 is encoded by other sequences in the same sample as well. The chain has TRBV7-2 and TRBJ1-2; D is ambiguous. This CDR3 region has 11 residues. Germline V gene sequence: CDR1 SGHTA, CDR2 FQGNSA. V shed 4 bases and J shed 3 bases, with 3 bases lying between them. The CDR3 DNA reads TGTGCCAGCAGCTCTGACTATGGCTACACCTTC. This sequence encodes CASSSDYGYTF.

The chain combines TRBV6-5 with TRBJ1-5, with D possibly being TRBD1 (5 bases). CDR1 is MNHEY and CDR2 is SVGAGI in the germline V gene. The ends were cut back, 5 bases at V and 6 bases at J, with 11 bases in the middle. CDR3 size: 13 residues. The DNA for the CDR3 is TGTGCCAGCAGTCGCCCGGGGGGTCAGCCCCAGCATTTT. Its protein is CASSRPGGQPQHF.

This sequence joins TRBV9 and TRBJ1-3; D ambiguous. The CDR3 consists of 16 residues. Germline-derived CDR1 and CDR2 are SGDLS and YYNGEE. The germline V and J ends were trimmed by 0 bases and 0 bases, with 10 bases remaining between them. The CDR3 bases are TGTGCCAGCAGCGTAGATCGATGGAGCTCTGGAAACACCATATATTTT. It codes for CASSVDRWSSGNTIYF.

The CDR3, as DNA: TGTGCCAGCAGCACCGGGACAGGAGGCACAGATACGCAGTATTTT. It codes for CASSTGTGGTDTQYF. J is TRBJ2-3 and V is TRBV11-3; TRBD1 aligns across 8 bases. The V segment lost 5 bases and the J segment 1 base; nucleotides outside the gene matches: 5. Germline assignment: CDR1 SGHNT and CDR2 YENEEA. The CDR3 length is 15 residues.

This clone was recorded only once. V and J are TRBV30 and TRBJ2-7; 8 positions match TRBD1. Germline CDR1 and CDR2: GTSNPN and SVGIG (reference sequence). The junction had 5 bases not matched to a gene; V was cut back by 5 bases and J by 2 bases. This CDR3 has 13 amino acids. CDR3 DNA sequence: TGTGCCTGGGACAGGGGCACTACCTACGAGCAGTACTTC. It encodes CAWDRGTTYEQYF.

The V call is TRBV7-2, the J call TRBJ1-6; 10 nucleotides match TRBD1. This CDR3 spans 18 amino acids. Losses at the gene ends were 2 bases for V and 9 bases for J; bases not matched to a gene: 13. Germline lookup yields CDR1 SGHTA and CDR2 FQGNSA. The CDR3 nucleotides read TGTGCCAGCAGCTTAACCAGGCCCGGGACAGGGGTAGGTTCACCCCTCCACTTT. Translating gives CASSLTRPGTGVGSPLHF. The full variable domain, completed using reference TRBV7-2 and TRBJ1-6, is GAGVSQSPSNKVTEKGKDVELRCDPISGHTALYWYRQSLGQGLEFLIYFQGNSAPDKSGLPSDRFSAERTGGSVSTLTIQRTQQEDSAVYLCASSLTRPGTGVGSPLHFGNGTRLTVT.

CDR3 residues: CASSIVGQDTEAFF. Written as DNA, the CDR3 is TGTGCCAGTAGTATAGTGGGGCAAGACACTGAAGCTTTCTTT. This chain connects TRBV19 to TRBJ1-1; possibly TRBD1 for D (5 bases). V lost 1 base to trimming and J lost 3 bases, with 9 bases between them. CDR1 and CDR2 (germline): LNHDA, SQIVND (reference sequence). The CDR3 runs to 14 residues.

CDR3 protein: CASSEFRDRKGIQPQHF. The DNA for the CDR3 is TGTGCCAGCAGTGAATTTCGGGACAGGAAAGGGATTCAGCCCCAGCATTTT. The rearrangement uses TRBV6-1 and TRBJ1-5; 8 bases agree with TRBD1. V lost 2 bases, J lost 6 bases, and 12 bases stayed unmatched. The CDR3 loop spans 17 amino acids. Germline assignment: CDR1 MNHNS and CDR2 SASEGT.

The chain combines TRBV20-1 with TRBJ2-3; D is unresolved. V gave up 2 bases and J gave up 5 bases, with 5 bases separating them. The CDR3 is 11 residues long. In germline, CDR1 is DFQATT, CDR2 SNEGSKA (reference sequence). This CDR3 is CSARLVDTQYF. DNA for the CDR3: TGCAGTGCTAGATTAGTAGATACGCAGTATTTT.

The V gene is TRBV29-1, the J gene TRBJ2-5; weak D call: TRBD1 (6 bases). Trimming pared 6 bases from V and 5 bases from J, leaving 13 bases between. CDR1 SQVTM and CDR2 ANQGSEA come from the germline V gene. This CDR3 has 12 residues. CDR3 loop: CSVQGQRETQYF. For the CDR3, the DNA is TGCAGCGTCCAGGGACAACGCGAGACCCAGTACTTC.

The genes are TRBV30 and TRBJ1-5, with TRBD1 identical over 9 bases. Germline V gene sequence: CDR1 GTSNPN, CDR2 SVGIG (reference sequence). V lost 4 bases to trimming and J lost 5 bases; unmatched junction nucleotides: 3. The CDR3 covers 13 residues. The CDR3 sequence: CAWNRQGDQPQHF. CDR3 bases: TGTGCCTGGAACAGACAGGGGGATCAGCCCCAGCATTTT.

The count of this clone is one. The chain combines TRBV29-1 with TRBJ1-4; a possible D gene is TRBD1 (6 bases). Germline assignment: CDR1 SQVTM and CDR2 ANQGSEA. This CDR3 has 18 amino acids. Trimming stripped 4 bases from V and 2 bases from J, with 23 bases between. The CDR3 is CSVVHRDTHKSTNEKLFF. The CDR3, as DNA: TGCAGCGTTGTTCACCGGGACACCCACAAAAGTACTAATGAAAAACTGTTTTTT.

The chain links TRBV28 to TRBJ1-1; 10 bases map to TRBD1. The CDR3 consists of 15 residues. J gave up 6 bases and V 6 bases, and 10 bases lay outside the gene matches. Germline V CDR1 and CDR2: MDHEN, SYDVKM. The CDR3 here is CASRPDRGHTPEAFF. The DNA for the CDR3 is TGTGCCAGCAGGCCTGACAGGGGGCATACACCTGAAGCTTTCTTT.

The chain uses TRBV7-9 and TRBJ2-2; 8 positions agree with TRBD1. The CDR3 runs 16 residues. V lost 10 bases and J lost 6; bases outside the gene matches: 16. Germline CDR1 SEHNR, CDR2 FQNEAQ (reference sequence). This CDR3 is CATLSRTGRISGELFF. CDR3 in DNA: TGTGCCACCCTATCTCGGACAGGGAGAATCTCCGGGGAGCTGTTTTTT.

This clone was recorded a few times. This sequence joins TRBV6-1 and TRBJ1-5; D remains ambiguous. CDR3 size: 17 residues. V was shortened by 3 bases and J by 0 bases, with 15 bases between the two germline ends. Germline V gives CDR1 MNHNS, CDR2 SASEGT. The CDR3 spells CASSDTGGGGSNQPQHF. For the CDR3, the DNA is TGTGCCAGCAGTGACACCGGAGGAGGAGGTAGCAATCAGCCCCAGCATTTT.

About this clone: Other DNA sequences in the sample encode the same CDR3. The CDR3 protein is CASSSTGYEQYF. As DNA, the CDR3 is TGTGCCAGCAGCTCTACAGGCTACGAGCAGTACTTC. The rearrangement uses TRBV7-9 and TRBJ2-7; possible D gene TRBD1, 5 bases. This CDR3 region has 12 residues. Germline assignment: CDR1 SEHNR and CDR2 FQNEAQ (reference sequence). V lost 4 bases and J 3 bases, leaving 7 bases between the germline ends.

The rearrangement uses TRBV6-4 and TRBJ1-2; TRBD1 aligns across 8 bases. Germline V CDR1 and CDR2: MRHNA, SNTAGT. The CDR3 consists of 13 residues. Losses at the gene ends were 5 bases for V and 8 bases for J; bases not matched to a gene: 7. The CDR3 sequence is CASSSQGEWGYTF. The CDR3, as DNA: TGTGCCAGCAGTTCACAGGGGGAATGGGGCTACACCTTC.

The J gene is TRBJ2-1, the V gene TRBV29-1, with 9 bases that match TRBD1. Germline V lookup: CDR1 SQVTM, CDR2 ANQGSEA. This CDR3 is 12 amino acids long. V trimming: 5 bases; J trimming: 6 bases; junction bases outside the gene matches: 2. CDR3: CSVSDRGNEQFF. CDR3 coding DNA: TGCAGCGTTTCGGACAGGGGCAATGAGCAGTTCTTC.

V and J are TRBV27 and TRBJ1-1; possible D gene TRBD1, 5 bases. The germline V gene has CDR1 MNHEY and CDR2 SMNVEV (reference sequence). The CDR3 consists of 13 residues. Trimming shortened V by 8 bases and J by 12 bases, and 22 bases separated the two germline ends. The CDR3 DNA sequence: TGTGCCAGCGGATCTCCGGGACTCGGGGTTACTTTCTTT. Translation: CASGSPGLGVTFF.

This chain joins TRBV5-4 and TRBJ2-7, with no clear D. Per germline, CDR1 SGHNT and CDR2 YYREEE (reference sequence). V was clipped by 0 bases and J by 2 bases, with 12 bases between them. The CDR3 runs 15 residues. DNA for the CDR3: TGTGCCAGCAGCTTGGATTTGGGCTCTACCTACGAGCAGTACTTC. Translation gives CASSLDLGSTYEQYF.

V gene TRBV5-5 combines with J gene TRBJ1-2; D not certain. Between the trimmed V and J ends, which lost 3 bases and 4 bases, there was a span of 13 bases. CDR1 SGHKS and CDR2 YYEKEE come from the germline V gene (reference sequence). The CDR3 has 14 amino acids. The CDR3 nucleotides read TGTGCCAGCAGCTCCCCGCGTAGCTCCTATGGCTACACCTTC. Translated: CASSSPRSSYGYTF. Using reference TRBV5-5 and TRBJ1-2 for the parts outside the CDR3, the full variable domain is DAGVTQSPTHLIKTRGQQVTLRCSPISGHKSVSWYQQVLGQGPQFIFQYYEKEERGRGNFPDRFSARQFPNYSSELNVNALLLGDSALYLCASSSPRSSYGYTFGSGTRLTVV.